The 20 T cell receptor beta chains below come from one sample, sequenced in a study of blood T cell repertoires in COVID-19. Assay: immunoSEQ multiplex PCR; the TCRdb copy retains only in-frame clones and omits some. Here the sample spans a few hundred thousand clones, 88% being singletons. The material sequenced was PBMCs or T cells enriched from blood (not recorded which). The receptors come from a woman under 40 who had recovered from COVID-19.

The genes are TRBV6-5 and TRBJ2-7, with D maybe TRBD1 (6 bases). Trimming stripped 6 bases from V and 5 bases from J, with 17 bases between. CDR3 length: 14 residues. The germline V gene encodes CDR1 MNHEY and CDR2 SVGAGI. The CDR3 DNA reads TGTGCCAGCAGGAAGCAGGGGAGAGGACACGAGCAGTACTTC. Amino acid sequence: CASRKQGRGHEQYF.

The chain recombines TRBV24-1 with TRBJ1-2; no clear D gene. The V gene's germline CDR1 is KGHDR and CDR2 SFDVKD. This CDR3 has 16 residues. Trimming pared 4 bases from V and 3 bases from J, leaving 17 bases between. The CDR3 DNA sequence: TGTGCCACCAGTGACTTCCCTAAACCTCGGGACTATGGCTACACCTTC. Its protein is CATSDFPKPRDYGYTF.

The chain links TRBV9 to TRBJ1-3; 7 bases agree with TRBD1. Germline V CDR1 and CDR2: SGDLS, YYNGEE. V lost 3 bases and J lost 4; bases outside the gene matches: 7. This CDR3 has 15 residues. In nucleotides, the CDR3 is TGTGCCAGCAGCGCGACAGGGCAGGCGGGAAACACCATATATTTT. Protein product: CASSATGQAGNTIYF.

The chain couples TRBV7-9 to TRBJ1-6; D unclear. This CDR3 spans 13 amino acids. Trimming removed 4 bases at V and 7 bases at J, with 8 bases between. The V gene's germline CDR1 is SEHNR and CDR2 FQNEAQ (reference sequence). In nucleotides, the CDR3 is TGTGCCAGCAGCTCCTCGACAAATTCACCCCTCCACTTT. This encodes CASSSSTNSPLHF.

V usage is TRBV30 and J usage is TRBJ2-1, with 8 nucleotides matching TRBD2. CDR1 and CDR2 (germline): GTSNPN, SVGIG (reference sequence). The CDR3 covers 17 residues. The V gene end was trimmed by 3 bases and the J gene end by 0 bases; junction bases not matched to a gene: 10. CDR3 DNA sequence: TGTGCCTGGAGCCCGTACCCGCGGGGGGCCTCCTACAATGAGCAGTTCTTC. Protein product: CAWSPYPRGASYNEQFF.

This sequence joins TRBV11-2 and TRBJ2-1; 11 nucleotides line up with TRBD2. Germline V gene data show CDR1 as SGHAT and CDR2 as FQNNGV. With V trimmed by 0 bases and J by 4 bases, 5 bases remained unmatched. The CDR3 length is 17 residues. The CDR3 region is CASSLDRTSGRYNEQFF. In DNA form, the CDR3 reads TGTGCCAGCAGCTTAGATCGAACTAGCGGGAGATACAATGAGCAGTTCTTC.

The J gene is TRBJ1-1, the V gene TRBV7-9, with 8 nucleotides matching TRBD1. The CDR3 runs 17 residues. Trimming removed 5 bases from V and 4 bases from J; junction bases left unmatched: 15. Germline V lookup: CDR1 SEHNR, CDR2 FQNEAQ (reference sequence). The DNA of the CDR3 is TGTGCCAGCAGCCCACAGCGACAGGGGACGCACGGCACTGAAGCTTTCTTT. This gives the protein CASSPQRQGTHGTEAFF.

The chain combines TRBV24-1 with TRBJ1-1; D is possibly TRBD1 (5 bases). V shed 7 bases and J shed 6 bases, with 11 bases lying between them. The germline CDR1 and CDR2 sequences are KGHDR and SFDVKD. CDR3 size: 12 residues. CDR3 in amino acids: CATRGRVPEAFF. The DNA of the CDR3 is TGTGCCACCAGGGGGCGCGTCCCTGAAGCTTTCTTT.

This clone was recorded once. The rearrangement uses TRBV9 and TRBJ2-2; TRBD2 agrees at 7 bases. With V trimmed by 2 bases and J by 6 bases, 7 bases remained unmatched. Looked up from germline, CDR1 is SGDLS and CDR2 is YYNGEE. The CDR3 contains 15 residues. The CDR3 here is CASSVGAGEAGELFF. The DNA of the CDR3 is TGTGCCAGCAGCGTTGGTGCGGGAGAAGCCGGGGAGCTGTTTTTT.

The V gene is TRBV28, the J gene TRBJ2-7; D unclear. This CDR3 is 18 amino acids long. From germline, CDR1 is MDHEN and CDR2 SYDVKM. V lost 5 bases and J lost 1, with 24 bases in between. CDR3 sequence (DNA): TGTGCCAGCAGTCCCCATCTCAGTCCCGCCCTCGGGTCCTACGAGCAGTACTTC. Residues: CASSPHLSPALGSYEQYF.

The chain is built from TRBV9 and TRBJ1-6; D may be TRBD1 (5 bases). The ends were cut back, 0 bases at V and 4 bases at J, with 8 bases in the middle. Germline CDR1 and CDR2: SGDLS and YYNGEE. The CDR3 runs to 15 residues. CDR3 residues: CASSVGDSYNSPLHF. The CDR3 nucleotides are TGTGCCAGCAGCGTAGGGGACTCTTATAATTCACCCCTCCACTTT. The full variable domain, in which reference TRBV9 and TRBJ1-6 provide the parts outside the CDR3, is DSGVTQTPKHLITATGQRVTLRCSPRSGDLSVYWYQQSLDQGLQFLIQYYNGEERAKGNILERFSAQQFPDLHSELNLSSLELGDSALYFCASSVGDSYNSPLHFGNGTRLTVT.

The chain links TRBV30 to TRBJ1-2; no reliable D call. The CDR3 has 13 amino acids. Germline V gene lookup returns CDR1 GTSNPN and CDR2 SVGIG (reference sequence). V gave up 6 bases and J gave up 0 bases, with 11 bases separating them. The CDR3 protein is CACQALTNYGYTF. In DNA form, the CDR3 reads TGTGCCTGCCAAGCCCTGACTAACTATGGCTACACCTTC.

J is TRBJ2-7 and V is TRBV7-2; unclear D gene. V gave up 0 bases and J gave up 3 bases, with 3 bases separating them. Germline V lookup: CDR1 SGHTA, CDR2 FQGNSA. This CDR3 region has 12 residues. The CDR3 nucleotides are TGTGCCAGCAGCTTAGCCAACTACGAGCAGTACTTC. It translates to CASSLANYEQYF.

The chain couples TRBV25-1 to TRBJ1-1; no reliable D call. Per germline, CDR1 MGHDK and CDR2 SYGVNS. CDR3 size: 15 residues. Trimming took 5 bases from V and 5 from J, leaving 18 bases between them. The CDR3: CASSPQPAPITEAFF. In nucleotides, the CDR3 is TGTGCCAGCAGTCCCCAGCCAGCGCCCATTACTGAAGCTTTCTTT.

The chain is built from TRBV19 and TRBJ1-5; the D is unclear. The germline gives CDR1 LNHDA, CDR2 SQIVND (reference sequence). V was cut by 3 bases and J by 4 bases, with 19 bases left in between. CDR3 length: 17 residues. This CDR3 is CASSIRGSSPANQPQHF. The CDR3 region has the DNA TGTGCCAGTAGTATCAGAGGGTCTTCCCCGGCAAATCAGCCCCAGCATTTT.

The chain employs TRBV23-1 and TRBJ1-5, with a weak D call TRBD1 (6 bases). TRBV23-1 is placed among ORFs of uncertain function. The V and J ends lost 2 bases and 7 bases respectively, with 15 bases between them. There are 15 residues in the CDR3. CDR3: CASSQIRQVCQPQHF. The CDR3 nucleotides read TGCGCCAGCAGTCAAATACGACAGGTATGCCAGCCCCAGCATTTT.

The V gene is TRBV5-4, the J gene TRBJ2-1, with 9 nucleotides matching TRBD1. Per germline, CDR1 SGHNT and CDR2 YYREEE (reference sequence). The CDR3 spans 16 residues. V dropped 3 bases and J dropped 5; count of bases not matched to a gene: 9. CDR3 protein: CASSWGPGQGNNEQFF. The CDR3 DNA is TGTGCCAGCAGCTGGGGACCGGGACAGGGAAACAATGAGCAGTTCTTC.

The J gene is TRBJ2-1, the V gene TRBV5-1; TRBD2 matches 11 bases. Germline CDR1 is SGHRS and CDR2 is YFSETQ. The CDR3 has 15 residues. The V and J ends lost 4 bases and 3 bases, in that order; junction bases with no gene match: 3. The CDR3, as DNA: TGCGCCAGCAGCAGGGGACTAGCGGACTACAATGAGCAGTTCTTC. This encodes CASSRGLADYNEQFF.

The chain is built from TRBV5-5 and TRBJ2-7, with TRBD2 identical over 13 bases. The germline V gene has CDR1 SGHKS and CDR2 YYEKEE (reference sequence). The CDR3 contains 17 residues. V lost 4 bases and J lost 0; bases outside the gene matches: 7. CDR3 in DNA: TGTGCCAGCAGCACGGGACTAGCGGGATGGTCCTCCTACGAGCAGTACTTC. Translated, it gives CASSTGLAGWSSYEQYF.

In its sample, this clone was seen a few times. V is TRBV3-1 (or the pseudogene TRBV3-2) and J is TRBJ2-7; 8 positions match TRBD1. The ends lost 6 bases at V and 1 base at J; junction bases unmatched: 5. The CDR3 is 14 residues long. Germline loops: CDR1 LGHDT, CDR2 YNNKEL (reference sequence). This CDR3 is CASRPRQGSYEQYF. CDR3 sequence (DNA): TGTGCCAGCAGGCCAAGACAGGGGTCCTACGAGCAGTACTTC.